Given below is one TCR beta chain in context. Original processing methods: Amplified reference gene primers provided the basis for estimating nucleated cell counts. Generated by immunoSEQ multiplex PCR, the TCRdb table keeps only in-frame clones and is missing some. The DNA was the basis for D and trimming; V, J and clone size are from that table. The table lists about 220,000 clones, roughly 89% of them singletons. The data stem from a study of blood T cell repertoires in COVID-19. Looking at the study overall: The United States, Italy and Spain supplied acute and convalescent COVID-19 samples. T cells, B-cell-depleted T cells, or PBMCs supplied cDNA or gDNA.

From germline, CDR1 is KGHSH and CDR2 LQKENI. V shed 3 bases and J 7 bases; nucleotides not matched to a gene: 7. This CDR3 is 15 amino acids long. Sequencing was done on a sample of peripheral blood. The J gene is TRBJ1-2, the V gene TRBV18, with TRBD1 identical over 11 bases. The receptor's source is a man aged 30-40 years who had recovered from COVID-19. CDR3 protein: CASSPFGQGAAGYTF. Written as DNA, the CDR3 is TGTGCCAGCTCACCCTTCGGACAGGGGGCGGCTGGCTACACCTTC.